Below, one TCR beta chain is given with its context. This sample was included in a study of blood T cell repertoires in COVID-19. Study context: T cells, B-cell-depleted T cells, or PBMCs supplied cDNA or gDNA.

V was pared by 3 bases and J by 3 bases, with 9 bases between. This CDR3 contains 13 residues. Germline loops: CDR1 SGDLS, CDR2 YYNGEE. Authors' data handling: Reference gene primers were amplified, and this amplification served to estimate nucleated cell counts. Assay used: immunoSEQ multiplex PCR; TCRdb lists only in-frame clones, some missing. D and trimming come from the DNA, and the V and J calls and clone size come from that table. The table lists under 200,000 clones, 65% to 85% of them singletons. Specimen: peripheral blood. The sequence was collected from a woman of 80 years or more with active or convalescent COVID-19. V and J are TRBV9 and TRBJ1-2; the D is unclear. The CDR3 nucleotides are TGTGCCAGCAGCGAGAGGAATGACTATGGCTACACCTTC. It translates to CASSERNDYGYTF.